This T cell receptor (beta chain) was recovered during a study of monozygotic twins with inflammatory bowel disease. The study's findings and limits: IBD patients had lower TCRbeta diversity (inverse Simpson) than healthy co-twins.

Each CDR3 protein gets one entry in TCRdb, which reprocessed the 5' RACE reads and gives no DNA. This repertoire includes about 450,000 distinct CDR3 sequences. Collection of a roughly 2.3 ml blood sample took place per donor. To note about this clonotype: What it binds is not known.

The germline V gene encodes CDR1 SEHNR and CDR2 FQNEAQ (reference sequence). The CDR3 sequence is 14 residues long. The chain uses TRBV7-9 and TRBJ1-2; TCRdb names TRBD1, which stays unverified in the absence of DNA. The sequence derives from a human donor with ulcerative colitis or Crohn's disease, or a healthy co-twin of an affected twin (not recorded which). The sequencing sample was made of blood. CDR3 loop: CASRHPGQGLGYTF. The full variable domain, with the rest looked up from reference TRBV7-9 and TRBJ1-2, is DTGVSQNPRHKITKRGQNVTFRCDPISEHNRLYWYRQTLGQGPEFLTYFQNEAQLEKSRLLSDRFSAERPKGSFSTLEIQRTEQGDSAMYLCASRHPGQGLGYTFGSGTRLTVV.